The rows below give T cell receptor beta chains drawn from one sample of a study of cytomegalovirus exposure and HLA in healthy donors. TCRdb keeps only in-frame clones here, not all; method: immunoSEQ multiplex PCR. The top ten hold around 3% of the sample, which has around 140,000 clones, 78% seen once. The material sequenced was PBMCs. These receptors originate from a female donor in good health and CMV-seronegative. Each CDR3 is given with its conserved first and last residue. The D gene is left open where the match is weak. Where a row states a size, it is once, few, many or the class of an expanded clone; other rows omit it.

>TRBJ2-2|TRBV4-2|-|TRBD2
TGTGCCAGCAGCCAAGATAGTCGGACTAGCGGGGGGGCGAACACCGGGGAGCTGTTTTTT
CASSQDSRTSGGANTGELFF
>TRBJ2-5|TRBV28|-|TRBD2
TGTGCCAGCAGTTTGCTAGCGGGGGCAGAGACCCAGTACTTC
CASSLLAGAETQYF
>TRBJ2-4|TRBV19|-|TRBD2
TGTGCCACTGGGCGGGAGGCCCTTAAAAACATTCAGTACTTC
CATGREALKNIQYF
>TRBJ1-2|TRBV30|-|TRBD1
TGTGCCTGGAGTCATGCGGGACAGGGGTCCTGTGGCTACACCTTC
CAWSHAGQGSCGYTF
>TRBJ2-5|TRBV5-6|-|TRBD1
TGTGCCAGCAGCCCGGGACAGGGCGGGGAGACCCAGTACTTC
CASSPGQGGETQYF
>TRBJ2-7|TRBV28|-|TRBD2
TGTGCCAGCAGTTTACCTAGCGGGGGGGCTTACGAGCAGTACTTC
CASSLPSGGAYEQYF
>TRBJ1-2|TRBV4-1|few|TRBD1
TGCGCCAGCAGCCGGGACAGGGGGGACTATGGCTACACCTTC
CASSRDRGDYGYTF
>TRBJ1-2|TRBV27|few|-
TGTGCCAGCAGGCAGGGGTCCTATGGCTACACCTTC
CASRQGSYGYTF
>TRBJ1-1|TRBV7-8|once|TRBD1
TGTGCCAGCAGCTCAGGGGGGACCTGGGGATACCAAGCTTTCTTT
CASSSGGTWGYQAFF
>TRBJ2-2|TRBV19|few|-
TGTGCCAGTAGTAGGGCGGGATCGAACACCGGGGAGCTGTTTTTT
CASSRAGSNTGELFF
>TRBJ2-7|TRBV11-2|-|-
TGTGCCAGCAGGATCCCTGGCGGGGCTAGAGAGCAGTACTTC
CASRIPGGAREQYF
>TRBJ2-7|TRBV30|-|-
TGTGCCTGGATGGGAGGGGGCGAGCAGTACTTC
CAWMGGGEQYF
>TRBJ1-4|TRBV11-2|-|-
TGTGCCAGCAGCTTACAGGGGTTGGGTAATGAAAAACTGTTTTTT
CASSLQGLGNEKLFF
>TRBJ2-3|TRBV7-2|-|TRBD2
TGTGCCAGCAGCTTAGGGACTAGCGGAAGCACAGATACGCAGTATTTT
CASSLGTSGSTDTQYF
>TRBJ2-1|TRBV7-6|-|TRBD2
TGTGCCAGCAGCCTGCGGGGGAATAGCTACAATGAGCAGTTCTTC
CASSLRGNSYNEQFF
>TRBJ2-7|TRBV28|few|-
TGTGCCACCAGGGGGGATTTCAGGACAGATTCCTACGAGCAGTACTTC
CATRGDFRTDSYEQYF
>TRBJ1-2|TRBV5-1|once|-
TGCGCCAGCAGCTTGTCGGTATTGACGGGCTATGGCTACACCTTC
CASSLSVLTGYGYTF
>TRBJ1-1|TRBV28|few|TRBD1
TGTGCCACCGAAGCAGGGGGCTTGGACACTGAAGCTTTCTTT
CATEAGGLDTEAFF
>TRBJ2-7|TRBV6-6|-|TRBD2
TGTGCCAGCAGTTCCCCGGGACTAGCTAATTACGAGCAGTACTTC
CASSSPGLANYEQYF
>TRBJ2-7|TRBV28|once|TRBD2
TGTGCCAGCAGCCCTCGTCCCGGGACTAGCGGGAGAATCTACGAGCAGTACTTC
CASSPRPGTSGRIYEQYF
>TRBJ2-5|TRBV4-1|few|TRBD1
TGCGCCAGCAGCCCAGGGGGTCAAGAGACCCAGTACTTC
CASSPGGQETQYF
>TRBJ1-1|TRBV9|-|-
TGTGCCAGCAGCGTAGGGCCAGGGTTGAACACTGAAGCTTTCTTT
CASSVGPGLNTEAFF
>TRBJ2-1|TRBV11-1|-|-
TGTGCCAGCAGCTTAGCGCGGAATGAGCAGTTCTTC
CASSLARNEQFF
>TRBJ2-1|TRBV27|-|-
TGTGCCAGCAGTTCGTCCGGGGGGCACAATGAGCAGTTCTTC
CASSSSGGHNEQFF
>TRBJ1-1|TRBV5-1|-|-
TGCGCCAGCAGCTTGTCACAGGTGAACACTGAAGCTTTCTTT
CASSLSQVNTEAFF
>TRBJ1-2|TRBV7-2|-|-
TGTGCCAGCAGCCCCCGGTTCACCCTCCAGGACTATGGCTACACCTTC
CASSPRFTLQDYGYTF
>TRBJ1-1|TRBV18|-|TRBD1
TGTGCCAGCTCCGTAAAACAGGGGACCGAAGCTTTCTTT
CASSVKQGTEAFF
>TRBJ1-2|TRBV5-1|-|TRBD1
TGCGCCAGCAGCGATTACGGACAGGGGCACTATGGCTACACCTTC
CASSDYGQGHYGYTF
>TRBJ2-7|TRBV4-1|-|TRBD1
TGCGCCAGCAGCCAAGAACAGGGGGTTAGCTCCTACGAGCAGTACTTC
CASSQEQGVSSYEQYF
>TRBJ1-5|TRBV4-2|-|-
TGTGCCAGCAGCCAAGTACGACAAAACAATCAGCCCCAGCATTTT
CASSQVRQNNQPQHF
>TRBJ1-1|TRBV11-2|-|-
TGTGCCAGCAGCTTCGGGTGGAGAACTGAAGCTTTCTTT
CASSFGWRTEAFF
>TRBJ2-1|TRBV5-5|-|-
TGTGCCAGCAGCAGGACATATTCCTACAATGAGCAGTTCTTC
CASSRTYSYNEQFF
>TRBJ1-2|TRBV28|-|-
TGTGCCAGCAGTTTTCGGGGGAACTATGGCTACACCTTC
CASSFRGNYGYTF